The following is a T cell receptor (beta chain) sequence with its context. Produced via immunoSEQ multiplex PCR; TCRdb's table is partial and in-frame only. Of roughly 260,000 clones listed, around 89% are singletons. This sample was taken from a study of blood T cell repertoires in COVID-19. Overall study: The analysed material was cDNA or gDNA that came from T cells, B-cell-depleted T cells, or PBMCs.

The CDR3 runs to 17 residues. With 0 bases clipped from V and 1 base from J, the junction kept 4 bases outside the gene matches. The germline gives CDR1 SGHDN, CDR2 FVKESK. What was sequenced was peripheral blood. The clonotype was recovered from a man in his fifties or sixties who had recovered from COVID-19. The chain employs TRBV14 and TRBJ1-3; the match to TRBD1 covers 9 bases. The CDR3 bases are TGTGCCAGCAGCCAAGAACAGGGGGCAAGTTCTGGAAACACCATATATTTT. Translating it yields CASSQEQGASSGNTIYF.